This is a list of T cell receptor beta chains from one sample in a study of vaccination and CD4 T cells after COVID-19. MiXCR, applied by TCRdb to the PCR reads, yields one record per CDR3 protein. The sample consists of some 11,000 distinct CDR3 sequences, roughly 65% of them appearing once. What these receptors recognize is not known. The sequencing input was CD4+ T cells from blood, cultured in vitro. These receptors all come from a human donor who had recovered from COVID-19. CDR3s include the opening cysteine and the closing phenylalanine or tryptophan. D genes are given only for firm matches. Clone size is shown for a subset of rows, as once, few, many or a class of expanded clone.

v_call	clone_size	d_call	j_call	cdr3_aa	cdr3_nt
TRBV7-2	.	TRBD2	TRBJ2-5	CASSQEVAGTQYF	TGTGCCAGCAGCCAGGAGGTAGCGGGAACCCAGTACTTC
TRBV7-3	.	TRBD2	TRBJ2-2	CASSLTAAGGPGGELFF	TGTGCCAGCAGCTTAACGGCAGCGGGAGGGCCTGGCGGGGAGCTGTTTTTT
TRBV20-1	.	.	TRBJ1-5	CSAGGGLTMGQPQHF	TGCAGTGCTGGGGGGGGGCTGACTATGGGGCAGCCCCAGCATTTT
TRBV19	.	.	TRBJ2-7	CASSISSVKMHEQYF	TGTGCCAGTAGTATAAGTAGTGTCAAGATGCACGAGCAGTACTTC
TRBV19	.	.	TRBJ1-5	CASSIRRNQPQHF	TGTGCCAGTAGTATACGGCGAAATCAGCCCCAGCATTTT
TRBV12-3/TRBV12-4	.	.	TRBJ2-3	CANSRVGFGDTQYF	TGTGCCAACAGCAGGGTGGGGTTTGGGGATACGCAGTATTTT
TRBV27	.	.	TRBJ1-5	CASKSDRFIQPQHF	TGTGCCAGTAAATCAGACAGGTTCATCCAGCCCCAGCATTTT
TRBV6-5	.	.	TRBJ1-2	CASSYSPGRGIWGYTF	TGTGCCAGCAGTTACTCTCCAGGCCGGGGGATTTGGGGCTACACCTTC
TRBV20-1	.	.	TRBJ1-2	CSAPIRGSGTF	TGCAGTGCTCCGATCCGGGGGTCGGGAACCTTC
TRBV20-1	medium-sized	.	TRBJ2-5	CSDSRGGGTQYF	TGCAGTGACTCTAGAGGGGGTGGGACCCAGTACTTC
TRBV27	.	TRBD1	TRBJ1-5	CASSPDRGRQPQHF	TGTGCCAGCAGTCCGGACAGGGGGCGGCAGCCCCAGCATTTT
TRBV6-1	.	.	TRBJ1-6	CASSRGQGAPLHF	TGTGCCAGCAGCCGGGGGCAAGGGGCACCCCTCCACTTT
TRBV20-1	once	TRBD1	TRBJ1-1	CSARLDRLNTEAFF	TGCAGTGCTAGATTGGACAGGCTGAACACTGAAGCTTTCTTT
TRBV11-2	few	TRBD1	TRBJ2-7	CASSNPGQTSYEQYF	TGTGCCAGCAGCAACCCGGGACAGACCTCCTACGAGCAGTACTTC
TRBV7-2	.	.	TRBJ1-5	CASSLADRSNQPQHF	TGTGCCAGCAGCTTAGCAGACAGGAGCAATCAGCCCCAGCATTTT
TRBV7-3	.	.	TRBJ2-3	CASSLTGDTQYF	TGTGCCAGCAGCTTAACCGGGGATACGCAGTATTTT
TRBV7-9	.	.	TRBJ2-1	CASSSQGGPGLEQFF	TGTGCCAGCAGCTCGCAGGGGGGTCCCGGGCTGGAGCAGTTCTTC
TRBV20-1	medium-sized	TRBD2	TRBJ2-6	CSASNFRTSVSSGANVLTF	TGCAGTGCTAGTAATTTCAGGACTAGCGTTAGTTCTGGGGCCAACGTCCTGACTTTC
TRBV7-9	.	.	TRBJ2-7	CASSSATYEQYF	TGTGCCAGCAGCTCCGCAACCTACGAGCAGTACTTC
TRBV6-2/TRBV6-3	few	.	TRBJ1-5	CASSYLQGHQPQHF	TGTGCCAGCAGTTATTTACAGGGACATCAGCCCCAGCATTTT
TRBV6-1	.	.	TRBJ1-5	CASSPGGSQHF	TGTGCCAGCAGTCCCGGTGGGTCCCAGCATTTT
TRBV6-1	.	TRBD2	TRBJ2-7	CASSKGLAYYEQYF	TGTGCCAGCAGTAAGGGACTAGCGTATTACGAGCAGTACTTC
TRBV15	.	TRBD1	TRBJ1-2	CATRYGTALYGYTF	TGTGCCACCAGATACGGGACAGCCCTCTATGGCTACACCTTC
TRBV7-3	.	.	TRBJ1-2	CASSTGNTF	TGTGCCAGCAGCACCGGGAACACCTTC
TRBV27	.	TRBD1	TRBJ2-7	CASRGGGTGSYEQYF	TGTGCCAGCAGGGGGGGTGGGACAGGGAGCTACGAGCAGTACTTC
TRBV6-5	.	.	TRBJ2-7	CAGSYNYEQYF	TGTGCCGGCAGTTACAACTACGAGCAGTACTTC
TRBV6-1	medium-sized	.	TRBJ1-2	CASRTDGRRVGYTF	TGTGCCAGCCGCACCGACGGCAGGAGGGTTGGCTACACCTTC
TRBV6-4	few	.	TRBJ1-6	CASSDGDYSPLHF	TGTGCCAGCAGTGACGGGGACTATTCACCCCTCCACTTT
TRBV20-1	.	TRBD1	TRBJ2-1	CRGGAGTGESEQFF	TGCAGAGGAGGGGCGGGGACAGGTGAAAGTGAGCAGTTCTTC
TRBV7-6	.	.	TRBJ1-2	CASSLAGETDGYTF	TGTGCCAGCAGCTTAGCCGGGGAAACCGATGGCTACACCTTC
TRBV20-1	.	.	TRBJ1-3	CSARDPPGNTIYF	TGCAGTGCTAGAGATCCCCCAGGAAACACCATATATTTT
TRBV20-1	.	.	TRBJ2-1	CSARDGGDPNEQFF	TGCAGTGCTAGAGATGGGGGAGATCCCAATGAGCAGTTCTTC
TRBV15	.	TRBD2	TRBJ2-1	CATSLSGRAGNEQFF	TGTGCCACCAGCTTGAGCGGGAGGGCGGGGAATGAGCAGTTCTTC
TRBV27	.	TRBD1	TRBJ1-2	CACGTGDPYGYTF	TGTGCCTGCGGGACAGGGGATCCCTATGGCTACACCTTC
TRBV7-9	.	.	TRBJ1-2	CASSPGTNLNYGYTF	TGTGCCAGCAGCCCCGGGACAAACCTTAACTATGGCTACACCTTC
TRBV30	.	.	TRBJ2-1	CAWSNGGDNEQFF	TGTGCCTGGAGTAACGGCGGGGACAATGAGCAGTTCTTC
TRBV6-1	.	TRBD1	TRBJ1-2	CASSDYRGRYTF	TGTGCCAGCAGTGACTACAGGGGCCGCTACACCTTC
TRBV20-1	few	TRBD2	TRBJ2-3	CSDDTPLAGYTDTQYF	TGCAGTGACGACACCCCCCTAGCGGGGTACACAGATACGCAGTATTTT
TRBV7-9	.	.	TRBJ1-1	CASSLAVQANTEAFF	TGTGCCAGCAGCTTAGCCGTCCAGGCGAACACTGAAGCTTTCTTT
TRBV28	.	.	TRBJ2-7	CASRESAYEQYF	TGTGCCAGCCGGGAGTCCGCCTACGAGCAGTACTTC
TRBV20-1	few	.	TRBJ1-5	CSARGGNPNQPQHF	TGCAGTGCTCGAGGAGGCAACCCCAATCAGCCCCAGCATTTT
TRBV20-1	.	.	TRBJ1-1	CSARGGGGGHLFNTEAFF	TGCAGTGCCAGAGGTGGAGGGGGGGGGCACCTCTTTAACACTGAAGCTTTCTTT
TRBV10-3	.	.	TRBJ1-1	CAISFQENTEAFF	TGTGCCATCAGTTTCCAGGAGAACACTGAAGCTTTCTTT
TRBV28	few	TRBD1	TRBJ1-5	CASSVTGVHNQPQHF	TGTGCCAGCAGTGTGACAGGGGTTCACAATCAGCCCCAGCATTTT
TRBV20-1	.	.	TRBJ1-3	CSAGGGGNTIYF	TGCAGTGCGGGGGGAGGAGGAAACACCATATATTTT
TRBV10-3	medium-sized	TRBD1	TRBJ2-7	CAISGGGAGSYEQYF	TGTGCCATCAGTGGAGGGGGCGCGGGCTCCTACGAGCAGTACTTC
TRBV20-1	large	.	TRBJ1-2	CSARAGISDYGYTF	TGCAGTGCTAGGGCCGGGATATCGGACTATGGCTACACCTTC
TRBV9	.	.	TRBJ1-1	CASSDGGRPAFF	TGTGCCAGCAGCGACGGGGGACGTCCGGCTTTCTTT
TRBV6-1	.	.	TRBJ1-2	CASTLQEGGYTF	TGTGCCAGCACTCTTCAGGAAGGTGGCTACACCTTC
TRBV28	.	TRBD1	TRBJ1-2	CATWTGSGYTF	TGTGCCACCTGGACAGGCAGCGGCTACACCTTC
TRBV28	.	.	TRBJ1-2	CASSWTGYGYTF	TGTGCCAGCAGTTGGACGGGCTATGGCTACACCTTC
TRBV28	.	.	TRBJ2-5	CATLMALGTQYF	TGTGCCACCCTCATGGCGTTGGGGACCCAGTACTTC
TRBV15	few	.	TRBJ1-1	CATSRDGPRRRAFF	TGTGCCACCAGCAGAGATGGCCCCAGGCGGCGGGCTTTCTTT
TRBV6-1	.	TRBD2	TRBJ2-7	CASKTGLNTYEQYF	TGTGCCAGCAAGACGGGACTAAACACCTACGAGCAGTACTTC
TRBV6-5	.	.	TRBJ2-7	CASSYLYSYEQYF	TGTGCCAGCAGTTACCTGTACTCCTACGAGCAGTACTTC
TRBV6-1	.	.	TRBJ1-1	CASTREPGGGTEAFF	TGTGCCAGCACCCGAGAACCCGGGGGTGGCACTGAAGCTTTCTTT
TRBV7-9	.	.	TRBJ1-2	CASHGGGQANYGYTF	TGTGCCAGCCATGGAGGAGGTCAAGCTAACTATGGCTACACCTTC
TRBV20-1	.	.	TRBJ1-5	CSARGMGNQPQHF	TGCAGTGCTAGGGGTATGGGCAATCAGCCCCAGCATTTT